These 27 T cell receptor beta chains were sequenced from one sample in a study of blood T cell repertoires in COVID-19. Profiled with immunoSEQ multiplex PCR; TCRdb holds only in-frame clones, not every one. This sample has approximately 200,000 clones, with roughly 84% found just once. Source material: peripheral blood. The receptors derive from a man in his forties with acute or convalescent COVID-19.

The rearrangement uses TRBV9 and TRBJ2-1; 10 nucleotides align to TRBD2. With 3 bases clipped from V and 13 bases from J, the junction kept 7 bases outside the gene matches. The CDR3 extends over 13 amino acids. In germline, CDR1 is SGDLS, CDR2 YYNGEE. The CDR3 DNA reads as TGTGCCAGCAGCGGGGGGACTAGCGCGACCCAGTTCTTC. It is translated as CASSGGTSATQFF.

The V gene is TRBV7-9, the J gene TRBJ1-1, with D possibly being TRBD1 (5 bases). V dropped 0 bases and J dropped 6 bases, with 11 bases sitting between them. CDR3 length: 14 residues. Germline V gene lookup returns CDR1 SEHNR and CDR2 FQNEAQ (reference sequence). CDR3 region: CASSLAVGAPEAFF. In DNA form, the CDR3 reads TGTGCCAGCAGCTTAGCGGTAGGGGCCCCTGAAGCTTTCTTT.

This chain links TRBV23-1 with TRBJ2-7; D is perhaps TRBD1 (5 bases). TRBV23-1 is assigned to the ORF class and has an uncertain function. The CDR3 consists of 15 residues. Trimming took off 9 bases at V and 0 bases at J, with 18 bases between the two ends. CDR3 DNA: TGCGCCAGAGACAGCACCCCCCCGATCTCCTACGAGCAGTACTTC. This codes for CARDSTPPISYEQYF.

The table lists this clone with a count of one. Other DNA sequences in this specimen translate into the identical CDR3. The chain links TRBV7-8 to TRBJ1-2, with unresolved D. V was trimmed by 5 bases and J by 4 bases, leaving 8 bases between them. CDR3 length: 12 amino acids. CDR1 SGHVS and CDR2 FQNEAQ come from the germline V gene. CDR3 sequence (DNA): TGTGCCAGCAGCCCTAGGCCCTATGGCTACACCTTC. Amino acid sequence: CASSPRPYGYTF.

This chain connects TRBV10-3 to TRBJ1-6; 10 bases are a match to TRBD1. CDR1 ENHRY and CDR2 SYGVKD come from the germline V gene. Unmatched junction bases numbered 5, after V lost 5 bases and J lost 10 bases. This CDR3 region has 14 residues. CDR3 in amino acids: CAISTGQGNSPLHF. For the CDR3, the DNA is TGTGCCATCAGTACGGGACAGGGGAACTCACCCCTCCACTTT.

The chain employs TRBV19 and TRBJ1-1; D may be TRBD1 (5 bases). The CDR3 runs to 15 residues. V was shortened by 2 bases and J by 3 bases, with 13 bases between the two germline ends. Germline CDR1 and CDR2: LNHDA and SQIVND (reference sequence). The CDR3 nucleotides read TGTGCCAGTAGTATAAGGTGGCGGGGGGACACTGAAGCTTTCTTT. Its translation is CASSIRWRGDTEAFF. The whole variable domain, remainder taken from reference TRBV19 and TRBJ1-1, is DGGITQSPKYLFRKEGQNVTLSCEQNLNHDAMYWYRQDPGQGLRLIYYSQIVNDFQKGDIAEGYSVSREKKESFPLTVTSAQKNPTAFYLCASSIRWRGDTEAFFGQGTRLTVV.

This clone was seen more than once but under ten times. This chain uses TRBV2 with TRBJ1-1, with no clear D. The germline CDR1 and CDR2 sequences are SNHLY and FYNNEI. The CDR3 spans 13 residues. V shed 3 bases and J shed 8 bases, with 13 bases lying between them. CDR3 in amino acids: CASSDANRLEAFF. For the CDR3, the DNA is TGTGCCAGCAGTGACGCAAACAGATTAGAAGCTTTCTTT.

The chain is built from TRBV5-4 and TRBJ2-5, with 13 bases aligning to TRBD2. J lost 5 bases, V lost 3 bases, and 13 bases had no gene match. This CDR3 has 18 residues. Germline V gene lookup returns CDR1 SGHNT and CDR2 YYREEE (reference sequence). This CDR3 reads CASSSRTSGGRGYETQYF. The CDR3 bases are TGTGCCAGCAGCTCCCGGACTAGCGGGGGACGGGGCTACGAGACCCAGTACTTC.

The rearrangement joins TRBV15 to TRBJ1-1; D might be TRBD1 (6 bases). The V and J ends lost 3 bases and 1 base respectively, with 15 bases between them. Germline loops: CDR1 LNHNV, CDR2 YYDKDF (reference sequence). The CDR3 contains 16 residues. The CDR3 region is CATSRVPGQKNTEAFF. As DNA, the CDR3 is TGTGCCACCAGCAGGGTACCGGGACAAAAGAACACTGAAGCTTTCTTT.

This clone has a single count. The chain is built from TRBV27 and TRBJ1-2, with 10 bases identical to TRBD1. V was pared by 6 bases and J by 4 bases, with 8 bases of the junction left unmatched. Per the germline V gene, CDR1 is MNHEY and CDR2 is SMNVEV (reference sequence). This CDR3 has 15 residues. The CDR3 DNA is TGTGCCAGCAGCCCGGGACAGGGGATCCTCTATGGCTACACCTTC. It yields the protein CASSPGQGILYGYTF.

This rearrangement joins TRBV28 to TRBJ1-6, with TRBD1 matching over 10 bases. Trimming removed 2 bases from V and 6 bases from J; junction bases left unmatched: 10. There are 18 residues in the CDR3. Germline CDR1 and CDR2: MDHEN and SYDVKM. The CDR3 DNA sequence: TGTGCCAGCAGTTTAGAGACCGGGACAGGGGTCGGTAATTCACCCCTCCACTTT. Amino acids: CASSLETGTGVGNSPLHF.

The rearrangement links TRBV4-2 to TRBJ2-3; perhaps TRBD2 as D (5 bases). The CDR3 covers 14 residues. Germline-derived CDR1 and CDR2 are LGHNA and YNFKEQ. The V and J ends lost 4 bases and 4 bases respectively, with 12 bases between them. This CDR3 reads CASSRTRVADTQYF. As DNA, the CDR3 is TGTGCCAGCAGCCGCACTAGAGTCGCAGATACGCAGTATTTT.

The chain employs TRBV28 and TRBJ2-3; a weak D match, TRBD1 (6 bases). Looked up from germline, CDR1 is MDHEN and CDR2 is SYDVKM. V was clipped by 6 bases and J by 1 base, with 14 bases between them. The CDR3 loop spans 15 amino acids. CDR3 sequence: CASREGVRRTDTQYF. In nucleotides, the CDR3 is TGTGCCAGCAGAGAGGGGGTACGGCGCACAGATACGCAGTATTTT. Complete variable domain (other parts from reference TRBV28 and TRBJ2-3): DVKVTQSSRYLVKRTGEKVFLECVQDMDHENMFWYRQDPGLGLRLIYFSYDVKMKEKGDIPEGYSVSREKKERFSLILESASTNQTSMYLCASREGVRRTDTQYFGPGTRLTVL.

The genes are TRBV14 and TRBJ2-1; TRBD2 is a possible D gene (6 bases). With 0 bases removed from V and 3 bases from J, the gap between germline ends came to 12 bases. Germline-derived CDR1 and CDR2 are SGHDN and FVKESK. The CDR3 covers 16 residues. In DNA form, the CDR3 reads TGTGCCAGCAGCCAAGAAAGACTAGGGCGCTACAATGAGCAGTTCTTC. This translates into CASSQERLGRYNEQFF.

Only a few counts were recorded for this clone. This sequence joins TRBV9 and TRBJ2-5, with 8 nucleotides matching TRBD2. After removal of 0 bases from V and 3 bases from J, the junction contained 1 base not matched to a gene. Germline values: CDR1 SGDLS, CDR2 YYNGEE. This CDR3 is built from 14 residues. The CDR3 DNA is TGTGCCAGCAGCGTAGTCGGGGGGGAAGAGACCCAGTACTTC. It encodes CASSVVGGEETQYF. Full variable domain (rest looked up from reference TRBV9 and TRBJ2-5): DSGVTQTPKHLITATGQRVTLRCSPRSGDLSVYWYQQSLDQGLQFLIQYYNGEERAKGNILERFSAQQFPDLHSELNLSSLELGDSALYFCASSVVGGEETQYFGPGTRLLVL.

This rearrangement joins TRBV7-3 to TRBJ1-1, with D possibly matching TRBD1 (5 bases). Germline V gives CDR1 SGHTA, CDR2 FQGTGA. CDR3 size: 13 residues. The V and J ends lost 5 bases and 1 base respectively, with 8 bases between them. The DNA of the CDR3 is TGTGCCAGCAGCATAGGGGAGAACACTGAAGCTTTCTTT. This gives the protein CASSIGENTEAFF.

The genes are TRBV11-1 and TRBJ1-5; no firm D call. There are 14 residues in the CDR3. Trimming stripped 5 bases from V and 6 bases from J, with 14 bases between. CDR1 is SGHAT and CDR2 is FQDESV in the germline V gene (reference sequence). CDR3 nucleotide sequence: TGTGCCAGCAGCCCAACCTCGGGGTCTCAGCCCCAGCATTTT. It translates to CASSPTSGSQPQHF. The full variable domain, completed using reference TRBV11-1 and TRBJ1-5, is EAEVAQSPRYKITEKSQAVAFWCDPISGHATLYWYRQILGQGPELLVQFQDESVVDDSQLPKDRFSAERLKGVDSTLKIQPAELGDSAMYLCASSPTSGSQPQHFGDGTRLSIL.

V is TRBV9 and J is TRBJ2-1, with TRBD1 matching 8 bases. The ends lost 0 bases at V and 9 bases at J; junction bases unmatched: 5. This CDR3 comprises 14 residues. Looked up from germline, CDR1 is SGDLS and CDR2 is YYNGEE. The CDR3 region is CASSVAGQGGEQFF. As DNA, the CDR3 is TGTGCCAGCAGCGTAGCCGGACAGGGCGGTGAGCAGTTCTTC.

J is TRBJ1-1 and V is TRBV19, with 9 bases identical to TRBD1. The CDR3 has 14 residues. J lost 5 bases, V lost 5 bases, and 6 bases had no gene match. Germline V gene lookup returns CDR1 LNHDA and CDR2 SQIVND (reference sequence). CDR3 sequence (DNA): TGTGCCAGTAGTGACAGGGGGATGAGGACTGAAGCTTTCTTT. Its protein is CASSDRGMRTEAFF.

The chain employs TRBV5-4 and TRBJ1-1; D ambiguous. V dropped 0 bases and J dropped 4 bases, with 10 bases sitting between them. CDR3 size: 14 residues. Germline-derived CDR1 and CDR2 are SGHNT and YYREEE (reference sequence). The CDR3 sequence is CASSLAAGTTEAFF. The CDR3 DNA sequence: TGTGCCAGCAGCTTGGCCGCGGGAACCACTGAAGCTTTCTTT.

This chain connects TRBV6-5 to TRBJ2-1, with a weak D call TRBD1 (6 bases). The CDR3 consists of 14 residues. Trimming cost V 7 bases and J 5 bases, with 15 bases left between them. Germline lookup yields CDR1 MNHEY and CDR2 SVGAGI. The CDR3 DNA is TGTGCCAGCACGTCAGGGGATGGAAACAATGAGCAGTTCTTC. Residues: CASTSGDGNNEQFF.

The J gene is TRBJ2-3, the V gene TRBV12-2; the table's D gene call, TRBD2, was not cross checked with the DNA. TRBV12-2 is a pseudogene segment. This CDR3 is built from 15 residues. The CDR3 region is CASWERGNFTDTQYF. Here the CDR3 DNA reads TGTGCAAGCTGGGAGCGGGGGAACTTCACAGATACGCAGTATTTT.

V and J are TRBV2 and TRBJ2-5; maybe TRBD1 (5 bases). Germline loops: CDR1 SNHLY, CDR2 FYNNEI. V was trimmed by 4 bases and J by 4 bases, leaving 10 bases between them. This CDR3 is built from 13 residues. CDR3 region: CASSAGLGETQYF. The CDR3 DNA is TGTGCCAGCAGTGCAGGGTTGGGAGAGACCCAGTACTTC.

CDR3 sequence: CASSLGQPINQPQHF. CDR3 coding DNA: TGTGCCAGCAGCTTAGGACAGCCAATTAATCAGCCCCAGCATTTT. The gene calls are TRBV5-6 and TRBJ1-5; TRBD1 might be the D (6 bases). The V and J ends lost 2 bases and 4 bases respectively, with 13 bases between them. The V gene's germline CDR1 is SGHDT and CDR2 YYEEEE. This CDR3 has 15 residues.

This rearrangement joins TRBV28 to TRBJ1-4; a possible D gene is TRBD1 (5 bases). The CDR3 has 15 amino acids. The V end was cut by 6 bases, the J end by 0 bases, with 11 bases between. Germline CDR1 is MDHEN and CDR2 is SYDVKM. CDR3 residues: CASSWEGTTNEKLFF. The DNA for the CDR3 is TGTGCCAGCAGCTGGGAGGGGACAACTAATGAAAAACTGTTTTTT.

This clone has just one count. The CDR3 region has the DNA TGTGCCAGCAGCGTCACCGGGACAGGGTGGCGCGAGCAGTACTTC. It encodes CASSVTGTGWREQYF. The chain combines TRBV5-8 with TRBJ2-7, with TRBD1 matching 9 bases. The CDR3 runs 15 residues. J gave up 6 bases and V 4 bases, and 11 bases lay outside the gene matches. Germline CDR1 SGHTS, CDR2 YDEGEE.

The V gene is TRBV4-3, the J gene TRBJ1-2; possible D gene TRBD1, 5 bases. V was clipped by 0 bases and J by 7 bases, with 15 bases between them. The CDR3 runs 15 residues. Germline V lookup: CDR1 LGHNA, CDR2 YSLEER. The CDR3 loop reads CASSQDLMGGSGYTF. CDR3 bases: TGCGCCAGCAGCCAAGATCTTATGGGGGGAAGTGGCTACACCTTC.